This TCR beta chain was sequenced for a study of shared clonotypes between healthy human individuals. Findings of the study overall: Shared across several donors were roughly 5.3% of the naive CD4 clonotypes.

TCRdb's table, derived via immunoSEQ multiplex PCR, lists solely in-frame clones and lacks some. The sample has over a million clones; about 76% are singletons. In this sample, this clone turned up once. Antigen unknown. Germline V lookup: CDR1 ENHRY, CDR2 SYGVKD. The CDR3 is 15 residues long. V was clipped by 3 bases and J by 4 bases, with 15 bases between them. This TCR derives from a man younger than 35 in good health. Source material: memory CD4+ T cells sorted from blood. Noted subset: CD45RA-negative fraction. The chain is built from TRBV10-3 and TRBJ1-2, with D unresolved. CDR3 DNA sequence: TGTGCCATCAGTGACGGTAGGCGGACCTTCTATGGCTACACCTTC. It yields the protein CAISDGRRTFYGYTF.